One and the same sample provided the 5 T cell receptor beta chains below, sequenced in a study of blood T cell repertoires in COVID-19. Assay: immunoSEQ multiplex PCR; the TCRdb copy retains only in-frame clones and omits some. Of some 150,000 clones listed, around four fifths are singletons. Sequencing was performed on PBMCs or T cells enriched from blood (not recorded which). These receptors all stem from a middle-aged woman who had recovered from COVID-19.

The chain employs TRBV19 and TRBJ2-1, with 8 bases identical to TRBD2. Looked up from germline, CDR1 is LNHDA and CDR2 is SQIVND (reference sequence). This CDR3 spans 15 amino acids. Trimming at V came to 6 bases and at J to 7 bases, leaving 11 bases not matched to a gene. CDR3 nucleotides: TGTGCCAGTAGCCTAAGCGGGGGCCTGGGGAATGAGCAGTTCTTC. Translation: CASSLSGGLGNEQFF.

This chain links TRBV4-1 with TRBJ1-6; 9 positions agree with TRBD1. Germline CDR1 MGHRA, CDR2 YSYEKL. V trimming: 1 base; J trimming: 8 bases; junction bases outside the gene matches: 3. The CDR3 length is 15 residues. The DNA for the CDR3 is TGCGCCAGCAGCCAAGGGACAGGGGATTATTCACCCCTCCACTTT. Its protein product is CASSQGTGDYSPLHF.

This clone appeared once. The chain has TRBV20-1 and TRBJ2-5; no clear D gene. This CDR3 spans 11 amino acids. CDR1 is DFQATT and CDR2 is SNEGSKA in the germline V gene (reference sequence). V lost 4 bases, J lost 1 base, and 4 bases lay in between. CDR3 sequence (DNA): TGCAGTGCTATTATCCAAGAGACCCAGTACTTC. Translating it yields CSAIIQETQYF.

The chain combines TRBV28 with TRBJ1-1, with D maybe TRBD1 (5 bases). CDR3 length: 12 amino acids. The V gene's germline CDR1 is MDHEN and CDR2 SYDVKM. V was pared by 8 bases and J by 7 bases, with 14 bases between. The CDR3 loop reads CASLWQGGEAFF. The CDR3 nucleotides are TGTGCCAGCCTATGGCAGGGCGGTGAAGCTTTCTTT.

This rearrangement joins TRBV27 to TRBJ1-6, with D hard to call. V was trimmed by 3 bases and J by 10 bases, leaving 7 bases between them. Germline CDR1 MNHEY, CDR2 SMNVEV (reference sequence). CDR3 size: 12 residues. The CDR3 spells CASSLFGSPLHF. The CDR3 nucleotides read TGTGCCAGCAGTTTGTTTGGCTCACCCCTCCACTTT.